The next 27 T cell receptor beta chains were all read from a single sample in a study of beta chain features in type 1 diabetes. The isolated RNA, all of it, was reverse transcribed, so expressed TCRB transcripts were what got sequenced. Profiled with immunoSEQ multiplex PCR; TCRdb holds only in-frame clones, not every one. The sample has under 400,000 clones; 13% to 15% are singletons. The sequenced sample consisted of central memory CD4+ T cells from blood. These TCRs come from a man under 40 in good health.

The V and J genes are TRBV6-5 and TRBJ1-4; D is perhaps TRBD1 (5 bases). Between the trimmed V and J ends, which lost 10 bases and 6 bases, there was a span of 18 bases. The germline V gene has CDR1 MNHEY and CDR2 SVGAGI. This CDR3 comprises 14 residues. The CDR3: CATTTGHGDEKLFF. CDR3 sequence (DNA): TGTGCCACCACAACAGGCCACGGCGATGAAAAACTGTTTTTT.

This clone was counted a few times. V and J are TRBV30 and TRBJ1-1; unclear D gene. Trimming removed 3 bases from V and 0 bases from J, with 8 bases in between. The CDR3 is made up of 13 amino acids. Germline V gene data show CDR1 as GTSNPN and CDR2 as SVGIG (reference sequence). CDR3 in DNA: TGTGCCTGGAGCGGCCAAATGAACACTGAAGCTTTCTTT. This codes for CAWSGQMNTEAFF. The complete variable domain, with remaining parts taken from reference TRBV30 and TRBJ1-1, reads SQTIHQWPATLVQPVGSPLSLECTVEGTSNPNLYWYRQAAGRGLQLLFYSVGIGQISSEVPQNLSASRPQDRQFILSSKKLLLSDSGFYLCAWSGQMNTEAFFGQGTRLTVV.

V usage is TRBV7-3 and J usage is TRBJ2-1, with 9 bases that match TRBD2. V lost 9 bases to trimming and J lost 13 bases; unmatched junction nucleotides: 10. Germline-derived CDR1 and CDR2 are SGHTA and FQGTGA. This CDR3 has 12 amino acids. The CDR3 protein is CARCVAGDAQFF. The CDR3 DNA sequence: TGTGCCAGGTGCGTAGCGGGAGATGCCCAGTTCTTC.

The chain joins TRBV30 to TRBJ1-1; D ambiguous. Germline V gene sequence: CDR1 GTSNPN, CDR2 SVGIG (reference sequence). Between the trimmed V and J ends, which lost 0 bases and 5 bases, there was a span of 10 bases. The CDR3 sequence is 13 residues long. CDR3 protein: CAWSVERETEAFF. The CDR3 coding sequence is TGTGCCTGGAGTGTAGAGAGGGAAACTGAAGCTTTCTTT.

Of note for this clone: The sample has other DNA sequences that encode this CDR3 too. This rearrangement joins TRBV5-1 to TRBJ1-1; no reliable D call. Germline V gives CDR1 SGHRS, CDR2 YFSETQ. CDR3 length: 13 residues. The ends were cut back, 0 bases at V and 1 base at J, with 4 bases in the middle. This chain's CDR3 is CASSLDRNTEAFF. CDR3 bases: TGCGCCAGCAGCTTGGACAGGAACACTGAAGCTTTCTTT. The variable domain in full, with the rest retrieved from reference TRBV5-1 and TRBJ1-1, is KAGVTQTPRYLIKTRGQQVTLSCSPISGHRSVSWYQQTPGQGLQFLFEYFSETQRNKGNFPGRFSGRQFSNSRSEMNVSTLELGDSALYLCASSLDRNTEAFFGQGTRLTVV.

The chain carries TRBV4-3 and TRBJ1-1; D call uncertain. The V gene lost 2 bases and the J gene lost 8 bases, with 15 bases spanning the gap. This CDR3 has 14 residues. Germline CDR1 LGHNA, CDR2 YSLEER. Written as DNA, the CDR3 is TGCGCCAGCAGCCAACCGATCGGGTCCTCCGAAGCTTTCTTT. It translates to CASSQPIGSSEAFF.

This clone occurred many times. The rearrangement joins TRBV5-4 to TRBJ1-6; D unresolved. Germline CDR1 is SGHNT and CDR2 is YYREEE (reference sequence). The germline V and J ends were trimmed by 4 bases and 10 bases, with 15 bases remaining between them. The CDR3 runs 14 residues. The CDR3 sequence is CASSALVEGSPLHF. DNA for the CDR3: TGTGCCAGCAGCGCTCTCGTCGAGGGATCACCCCTCCACTTT.

V usage is TRBV28 and J usage is TRBJ2-6; the D is unclear. CDR3 length equals 15 residues. Germline CDR1 MDHEN, CDR2 SYDVKM. V shed 7 bases and J shed 4 bases, with 14 bases lying between them. The CDR3 reads CASKRHDGGANVLTF. CDR3 DNA sequence: TGTGCCAGCAAAAGGCATGATGGGGGGGCCAACGTCCTGACTTTC.

This clone was observed a few times. The rearrangement links TRBV5-6 to TRBJ1-2, with 8 bases that match TRBD1. There are 12 residues in the CDR3. The V gene end was trimmed by 7 bases and the J gene end by 8 bases; junction bases not matched to a gene: 7. Germline CDR1 reads SGHDT; CDR2 reads YYEEEE. Here the CDR3 reads CASRRTGLGYTF. Written as DNA, the CDR3 is TGTGCCAGCCGCCGGACAGGGTTGGGCTACACCTTC.

This chain uses TRBV10-1 with TRBJ2-5; a weak D match, TRBD2 (6 bases). Looked up from germline, CDR1 is WNHNN and CDR2 is SYGVQD (reference sequence). The CDR3 is 15 residues long. Trimming stripped 4 bases from V and 2 bases from J, with 14 bases between. This CDR3 is CASSVGGSGQETQYF. CDR3 DNA: TGCGCCAGCAGTGTGGGGGGAAGTGGGCAAGAGACCCAGTACTTC.

This clone was seen more than once but under ten times. The chain joins TRBV4-2 to TRBJ2-3; 11 positions agree with TRBD2. The CDR3 is 16 residues long. The V gene end was trimmed by 4 bases and the J gene end by 2 bases; junction bases not matched to a gene: 5. Germline V CDR1 and CDR2: LGHNA, YNFKEQ. CDR3 nucleotides: TGTGCCAGCAGCCTCGGGACTAGCGGAAACACAGATACGCAGTATTTT. Protein sequence: CASSLGTSGNTDTQYF.

A few counts support this clone. The chain joins TRBV19 to TRBJ1-4; D uncertain. This CDR3 has 14 residues. Per the germline V gene, CDR1 is LNHDA and CDR2 is SQIVND (reference sequence). V lost 11 bases and J lost 5, with 18 bases in between. CDR3 coding DNA: TGTGCCGCTAGGGAAGCCATAGGGAATGAAAAACTGTTTTTT. It encodes CAAREAIGNEKLFF.

The rearrangement links TRBV6-5 to TRBJ1-2; 11 bases are shared with TRBD1. This CDR3 is built from 14 residues. The ends lost 10 bases at V and 1 base at J; junction bases unmatched: 5. Germline V CDR1 and CDR2: MNHEY, SVGAGI. The DNA for the CDR3 is TGTGCCACCGGACAGGGGGCACTTAACTATGGCTACACCTTC. Amino acids: CATGQGALNYGYTF.

The chain couples TRBV29-1 to TRBJ2-2; D may be TRBD2 (6 bases). V was cut by 6 bases and J by 1 base, with 12 bases left in between. CDR3 length: 14 residues. From germline, CDR1 is SQVTM and CDR2 ANQGSEA. The CDR3 DNA reads as TGCAGCGTAGGCAGTAGCGGGAACACCGGGGAGCTGTTTTTT. Translation gives CSVGSSGNTGELFF.

This clone was seen a handful of times. This chain uses TRBV2 with TRBJ2-1, with TRBD2 as a possible D gene (6 bases). V shed 6 bases and J shed 5 bases, with 14 bases lying between them. CDR3 size: 14 residues. Germline V gene sequence: CDR1 SNHLY, CDR2 FYNNEI. The CDR3 DNA is TGTGCCAGCAGGAGGGCTAGCGACCACAATGAGCAGTTCTTC. Its translation: CASRRASDHNEQFF.

This clone was recorded a few times. The CDR3 protein is CASSPIPGPSTF. In DNA, the CDR3 is TGTGCCAGCAGCCCCATTCCTGGGCCCAGCACCTTC. The chain links TRBV7-2 to TRBJ1-2; D ambiguous. Germline CDR1 is SGHTA and CDR2 is FQGNSA. The CDR3 has 12 residues. The germline V and J ends were trimmed by 5 bases and 13 bases, with 17 bases remaining between them.

This clone has just a few counts. V usage is TRBV9 and J usage is TRBJ1-1, with 9 bases lining up with TRBD1. From germline, CDR1 is SGDLS and CDR2 YYNGEE. The CDR3 is 15 residues long. The junction had 5 bases not matched to a gene; V was cut back by 2 bases and J by 3 bases. Written as DNA, the CDR3 is TGTGCCAGCAGCGTGGGGACAGGGTACGACACTGAAGCTTTCTTT. This encodes CASSVGTGYDTEAFF.

This clone was picked up one time. The chain links TRBV18 to TRBJ1-1; 9 positions agree with TRBD1. Germline V CDR1 and CDR2: KGHSH, LQKENI. The CDR3 loop spans 16 amino acids. V dropped 5 bases and J dropped 1; count of bases not matched to a gene: 8. Here the CDR3 DNA reads TGTGCCAGCTCAACAAAAACAGGGGGCTGGAACACTGAAGCTTTCTTT. Its protein is CASSTKTGGWNTEAFF.

The V and J genes are TRBV7-9 and TRBJ2-5, with D perhaps TRBD1 or TRBD2 (5 bases each). V shed 3 bases and J shed 5 bases, with 19 bases lying between them. Germline lookup yields CDR1 SEHNR and CDR2 FQNEAQ (reference sequence). The CDR3 has 16 amino acids. This CDR3 is CASSLDRQRREETQYF. CDR3 in DNA: TGTGCCAGCAGCTTGGACCGACAGCGAAGGGAGGAGACCCAGTACTTC.

Worth noting for this clone: Germline is not matched at one junction end, which may reflect a read error. The rearrangement links TRBV5-6 to TRBJ2-3; 7 nucleotides align to TRBD2. There are 14 residues in the CDR3. Looked up from germline, CDR1 is SGHDT and CDR2 is YYEEEE. The CDR3 here is CASSLSGVGDTQYF. CDR3 nucleotides: TGCGCCAGCAGCCTAAGCGGGGTGGGAGATACGCAGTATTTT.

This clone showed up just a few times. The J gene is TRBJ2-5, the V gene TRBV11-2; the D is unclear. V lost 0 bases to trimming and J lost 5 bases, with 13 bases between them. CDR1 and CDR2 from the germline V gene are SGHAT and FQNNGV. This CDR3 is 15 amino acids long. CDR3 sequence: CASSLEAAGRETQYF. The CDR3 DNA reads as TGTGCCAGCAGCTTAGAGGCGGCCGGTCGGGAGACCCAGTACTTC.

This clone appeared a few times. A much larger clone lies a single base off, so this may be a read error. Within the sample, other DNA sequences also encode this same CDR3. V gene TRBV7-2 combines with J gene TRBJ2-3, with D unresolved. This CDR3 spans 13 amino acids. Germline V lookup: CDR1 SGHTA, CDR2 FQGNSA. V dropped 1 base and J dropped 6 bases, with 8 bases sitting between them. CDR3 bases: TGTGCCAGCAGCTTAGATCTTGGGGATACGCAGTATTTT. Protein product: CASSLDLGDTQYF. The entire variable domain, with the rest obtained from reference TRBV7-2 and TRBJ2-3, is as follows: GAGVSQSPSNKVTEKGKDVELRCDPISGHTALYWYRQSLGQGLEFLIYFQGNSAPDKSGLPSDRFSAERTGGSVSTLTIQRTQQEDSAVYLCASSLDLGDTQYFGPGTRLTVL.

The chain couples TRBV4-1 to TRBJ1-1; D gene uncertain. CDR1 and CDR2 (germline): MGHRA, YSYEKL. The V end lost 4 bases, the J end lost 1 base, and 16 bases lay between the germline ends. The CDR3 length is 16 residues. The CDR3 loop reads CASSRGEGSQNTEAFF. The CDR3 DNA is TGCGCCAGCAGCCGTGGCGAGGGCAGCCAGAACACTGAAGCTTTCTTT.

A few counts support this clone. The V gene is TRBV5-4, the J gene TRBJ1-2; 8 positions match TRBD1. J lost 4 bases, V lost 4 bases, and 3 bases had no gene match. CDR3 length: 13 amino acids. From germline, CDR1 is SGHNT and CDR2 YYREEE (reference sequence). The CDR3 DNA follows: TGTGCCAGCAGCCCCAGGGGGCCCTATGGCTACACCTTC. This encodes CASSPRGPYGYTF. Full variable domain (outside the CDR3, taken from reference TRBV5-4 and TRBJ1-2): ETGVTQSPTHLIKTRGQQVTLRCSSQSGHNTVSWYQQALGQGPQFIFQYYREEENGRGNFPPRFSGLQFPNYSSELNVNALELDDSALYLCASSPRGPYGYTFGSGTRLTVV.

The table lists this clone with a few counts. V gene TRBV5-6 combines with J gene TRBJ2-7; D remains unclear. In germline, CDR1 is SGHDT, CDR2 YYEEEE. V was shortened by 0 bases and J by 7 bases, with 8 bases between the two germline ends. CDR3 size: 12 residues. The CDR3 DNA is TGTGCCAGCAGCTTGGGGCGCTTGGAGCAGTACTTC. Its protein product is CASSLGRLEQYF.

The V call is TRBV27, the J call TRBJ1-5; 7 nucleotides line up with TRBD1. Germline V gives CDR1 MNHEY, CDR2 SMNVEV (reference sequence). The CDR3 totals 15 residues. Trimming took 6 bases from V and 2 from J; bases not matched to a gene: 7. The CDR3 region is CASSQGGGGNQPQHF. DNA of the CDR3: TGTGCCAGCAGCCAAGGGGGCGGGGGCAATCAGCCCCAGCATTTT.

The rearrangement joins TRBV6-1 to TRBJ2-3; 14 bases match TRBD2. CDR1 is MNHNS and CDR2 is SASEGT in the germline V gene. This CDR3 is 15 amino acids long. V trimming: 2 bases; J trimming: 6 bases; junction bases outside the gene matches: 1. Here the CDR3 reads CASSERLAGGDTQYF. CDR3 nucleotide sequence: TGTGCCAGCAGTGAACGACTAGCGGGGGGGGATACGCAGTATTTT.